Listed below are T cell receptor beta chains from one sample, sequenced in a study of CD8+CD57+ T cells in acquired aplastic anemia. Each CDR3 protein gets one entry after TCRdb re-called the reads with MiXCR. The sample yields 200,000 or so distinct CDR3 sequences, 64% seen once. Sequenced sample: sorted CD4+, CD8+, or CD8+CD57+ T cells (not recorded which) from PBMCs. Every receptor here comes from a human donor with severe aplastic anemia or a healthy control (not recorded which). Both conserved end residues are part of each CDR3. Fields, in order: clone size, V gene, J gene, D gene, CDR3 protein, CDR3 DNA. The D gene is left open where the match is weak. Rows may omit the clone size; those that give it use once, few, many or a size class.

clone_size: .
v_call: TRBV7-2
j_call: TRBJ2-2
d_call: .
cdr3_aa: CASSLTALLNGELFF
cdr3_nt: TGTGCCAGCAGCCTGACAGCCCTCTTAAATGGGGAGCTGTTTTTT

clone_size: .
v_call: TRBV19
j_call: TRBJ1-2
d_call: .
cdr3_aa: CASLDRHDYGYTF
cdr3_nt: TGTGCCAGTCTCGACAGGCACGACTATGGCTACACCTTC

clone_size: .
v_call: TRBV20-1
j_call: TRBJ2-7
d_call: .
cdr3_aa: CSASVGQFWYEQYF
cdr3_nt: TGCAGTGCTAGTGTTGGACAGTTCTGGTACGAGCAGTACTTC

clone_size: .
v_call: TRBV29-1
j_call: TRBJ2-2
d_call: .
cdr3_aa: CSVSAGELFF
cdr3_nt: TGCAGCGTATCGGCCGGGGAGCTGTTTTTT

clone_size: few
v_call: TRBV7-9
j_call: TRBJ2-3
d_call: TRBD1
cdr3_aa: CASSPGTGLGADTQYF
cdr3_nt: TGTGCCAGCAGTCCCGGGACAGGGCTAGGGGCAGATACGCAGTATTTT

clone_size: .
v_call: TRBV12-3/TRBV12-4
j_call: TRBJ1-1
d_call: .
cdr3_aa: CASSLVRIEAFF
cdr3_nt: TGTGCCAGCAGTTTGGTGAGGATTGAAGCTTTCTTT

clone_size: .
v_call: TRBV27
j_call: TRBJ1-2
d_call: TRBD1
cdr3_aa: CASSPGDRDYGYTF
cdr3_nt: TGTGCCAGCAGTCCAGGGGACAGAGACTATGGCTACACCTTC

clone_size: .
v_call: TRBV2
j_call: TRBJ2-7
d_call: .
cdr3_aa: CASSGGSAYEQYF
cdr3_nt: TGTGCCAGCAGTGGGGGTTCCGCCTACGAGCAGTACTTC

clone_size: .
v_call: TRBV2
j_call: TRBJ2-7
d_call: .
cdr3_aa: CASSEALPTSYEQYF
cdr3_nt: TGTGCCAGCAGTGAAGCATTGCCAACCTCCTACGAGCAGTACTTC

clone_size: .
v_call: TRBV5-1
j_call: TRBJ2-1
d_call: .
cdr3_aa: CASSFVDDEQFF
cdr3_nt: TGCGCCAGCAGCTTTGTCGACGATGAGCAGTTCTTC

clone_size: few
v_call: TRBV15
j_call: TRBJ2-3
d_call: .
cdr3_aa: CATSTGISTDTQYF
cdr3_nt: TGTGCCACCAGCACAGGGATAAGCACAGATACGCAGTATTTT

clone_size: .
v_call: TRBV19
j_call: TRBJ1-6
d_call: TRBD1
cdr3_aa: CASSRATGINSPLHF
cdr3_nt: TGTGCCAGTAGTAGGGCGACAGGGATAAATTCACCCCTCCACTTT

clone_size: few
v_call: TRBV10-1
j_call: TRBJ1-4
d_call: .
cdr3_aa: CASSTARGGNEKLFF
cdr3_nt: TGCGCCAGCAGTACGGCCAGGGGCGGTAATGAAAAACTGTTTTTT

clone_size: .
v_call: TRBV20-1
j_call: TRBJ2-1
d_call: .
cdr3_aa: CSASNPGSSYNEQFF
cdr3_nt: TGCAGTGCTTCTAACCCAGGGAGCTCCTACAATGAGCAGTTCTTC

clone_size: few
v_call: TRBV20-1
j_call: TRBJ2-7
d_call: TRBD1
cdr3_aa: CSAREPRTGGAYEQYF
cdr3_nt: TGCAGTGCTAGAGAACCTCGGACAGGGGGCGCGTACGAGCAGTACTTC

clone_size: .
v_call: TRBV19
j_call: TRBJ2-6
d_call: TRBD1
cdr3_aa: CASSQGAGANVLTF
cdr3_nt: TGTGCCAGTAGCCAGGGGGCTGGGGCCAACGTCCTGACTTTC

clone_size: .
v_call: TRBV7-2
j_call: TRBJ2-7
d_call: TRBD1
cdr3_aa: CASRESTGGGEQYF
cdr3_nt: TGTGCCAGCAGGGAGTCCACAGGGGGCGGCGAGCAGTACTTC

clone_size: .
v_call: TRBV7-2
j_call: TRBJ2-7
d_call: TRBD1
cdr3_aa: CASSLVETGVFEQYF
cdr3_nt: TGTGCCAGCAGCTTAGTGGAGACAGGGGTGTTCGAGCAGTACTTC